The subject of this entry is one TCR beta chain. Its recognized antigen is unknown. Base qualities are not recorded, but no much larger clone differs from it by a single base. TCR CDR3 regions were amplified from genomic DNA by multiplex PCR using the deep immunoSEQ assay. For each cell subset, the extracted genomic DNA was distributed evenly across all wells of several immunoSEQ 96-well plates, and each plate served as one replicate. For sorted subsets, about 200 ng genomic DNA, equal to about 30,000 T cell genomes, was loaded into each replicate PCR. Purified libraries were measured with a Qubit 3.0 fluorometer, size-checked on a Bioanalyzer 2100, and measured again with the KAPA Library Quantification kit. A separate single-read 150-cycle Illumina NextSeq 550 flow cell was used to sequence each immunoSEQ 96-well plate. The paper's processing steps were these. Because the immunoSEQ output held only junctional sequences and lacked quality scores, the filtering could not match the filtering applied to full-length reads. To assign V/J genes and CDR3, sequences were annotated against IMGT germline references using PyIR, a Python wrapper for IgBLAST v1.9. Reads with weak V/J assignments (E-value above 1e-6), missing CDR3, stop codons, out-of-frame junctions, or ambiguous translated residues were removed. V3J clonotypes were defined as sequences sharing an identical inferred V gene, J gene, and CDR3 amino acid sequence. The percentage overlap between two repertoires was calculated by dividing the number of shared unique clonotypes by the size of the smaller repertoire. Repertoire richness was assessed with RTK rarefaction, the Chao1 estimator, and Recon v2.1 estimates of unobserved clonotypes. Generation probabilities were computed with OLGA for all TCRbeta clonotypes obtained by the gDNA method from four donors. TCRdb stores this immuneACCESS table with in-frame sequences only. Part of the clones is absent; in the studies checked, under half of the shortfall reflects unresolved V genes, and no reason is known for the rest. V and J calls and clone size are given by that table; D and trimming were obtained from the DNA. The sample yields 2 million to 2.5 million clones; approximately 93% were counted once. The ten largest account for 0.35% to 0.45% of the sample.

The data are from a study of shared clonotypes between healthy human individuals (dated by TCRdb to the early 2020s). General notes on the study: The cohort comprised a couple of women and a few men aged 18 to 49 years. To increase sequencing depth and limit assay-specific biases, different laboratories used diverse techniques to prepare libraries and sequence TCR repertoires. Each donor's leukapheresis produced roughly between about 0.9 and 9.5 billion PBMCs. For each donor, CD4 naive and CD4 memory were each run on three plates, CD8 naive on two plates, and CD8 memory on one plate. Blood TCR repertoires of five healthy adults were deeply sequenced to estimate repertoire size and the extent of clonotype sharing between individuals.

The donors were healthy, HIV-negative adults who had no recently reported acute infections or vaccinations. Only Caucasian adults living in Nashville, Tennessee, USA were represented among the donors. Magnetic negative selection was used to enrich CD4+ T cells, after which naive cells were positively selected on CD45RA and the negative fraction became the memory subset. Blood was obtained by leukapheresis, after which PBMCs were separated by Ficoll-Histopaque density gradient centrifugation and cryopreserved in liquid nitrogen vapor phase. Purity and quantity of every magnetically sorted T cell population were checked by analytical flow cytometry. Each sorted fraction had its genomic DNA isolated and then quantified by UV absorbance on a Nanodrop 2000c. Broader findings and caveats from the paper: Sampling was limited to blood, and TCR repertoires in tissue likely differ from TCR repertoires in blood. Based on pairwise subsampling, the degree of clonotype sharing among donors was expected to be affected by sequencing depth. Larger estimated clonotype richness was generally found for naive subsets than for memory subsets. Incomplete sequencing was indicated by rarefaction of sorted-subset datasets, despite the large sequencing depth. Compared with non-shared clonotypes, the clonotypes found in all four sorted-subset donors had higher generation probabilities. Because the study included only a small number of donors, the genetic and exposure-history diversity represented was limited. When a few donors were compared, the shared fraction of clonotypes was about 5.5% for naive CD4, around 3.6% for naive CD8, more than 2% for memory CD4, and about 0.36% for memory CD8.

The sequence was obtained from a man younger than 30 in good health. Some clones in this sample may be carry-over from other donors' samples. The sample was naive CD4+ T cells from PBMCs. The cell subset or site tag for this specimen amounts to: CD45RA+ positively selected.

The CDR3 protein: CASPSPDTQYF. The nucleotide sequence is given as TGTGCCAGCCCGTCCCCAGATACGCAGTATTTT. This sequence uses TRBV28 and TRBJ2-3; a confident D gene designation cannot be given. The germline V gene yields MDHEN for CDR1 and SYDVKM for CDR2. V is reduced by 8 bases and J by 4 bases, leaving a spacing of 7 bases between them. From the cysteine up to the phenylalanine, the CDR3 has a length of 11 residues. The DNA shown is the 33-base CDR3, in frame from base 1. Supplemented by the reference TRBV28 and TRBJ2-3 proteins around the CDR3, the complete variable domain is DVKVTQSSRYLVKRTGEKVFLECVQDMDHENMFWYRQDPGLGLRLIYFSYDVKMKEKGDIPEGYSVSREKKERFSLILESASTNQTSMYLCASPSPDTQYFGPGTRLTVL.